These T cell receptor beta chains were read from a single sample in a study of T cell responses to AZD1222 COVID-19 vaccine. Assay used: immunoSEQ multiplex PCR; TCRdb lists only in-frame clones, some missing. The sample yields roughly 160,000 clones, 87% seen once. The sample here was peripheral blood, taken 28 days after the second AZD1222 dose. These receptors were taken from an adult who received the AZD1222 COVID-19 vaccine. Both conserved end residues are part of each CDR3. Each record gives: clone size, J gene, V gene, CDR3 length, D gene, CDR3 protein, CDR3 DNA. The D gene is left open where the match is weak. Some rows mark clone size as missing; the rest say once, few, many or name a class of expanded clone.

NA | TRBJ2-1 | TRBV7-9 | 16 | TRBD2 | CASSRWDYQGDNEQFF | TGTGCCAGCAGCCGGTGGGACTACCAAGGGGACAATGAGCAGTTCTTC
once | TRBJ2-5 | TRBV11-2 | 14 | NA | CASSGGVYGETQYF | TGTGCCAGCAGCGGAGGGGTTTATGGGGAGACCCAGTACTTC
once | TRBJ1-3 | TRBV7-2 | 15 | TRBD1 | CASSPDRLYGNTIYF | TGTGCCAGCAGCCCGGACAGGTTGTATGGAAACACCATATATTTT
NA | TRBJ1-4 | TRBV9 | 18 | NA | CASSVVPTLGMQNEKLFF | TGTGCCAGCAGCGTAGTTCCCACCCTCGGGATGCAAAATGAAAAACTGTTTTTT
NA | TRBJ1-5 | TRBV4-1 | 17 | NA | CASSQGALGSSNQPQHF | TGCGCCAGCAGCCAAGGTGCTTTGGGCAGCTCCAATCAGCCCCAGCATTTT
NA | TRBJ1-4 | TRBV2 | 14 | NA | CASSRDGINEKLFF | TGTGCCAGCAGCCGGGACGGAATTAATGAAAAACTGTTTTTT
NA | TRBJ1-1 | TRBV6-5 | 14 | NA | CASPPAGLNTEAFF | TGTGCCAGCCCCCCCGCCGGGCTGAACACTGAAGCTTTCTTT
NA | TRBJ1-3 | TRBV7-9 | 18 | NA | CASSLVGLVKAARNTIYF | TGTGCCAGCAGCTTAGTGGGCTTGGTGAAGGCAGCGAGAAACACCATATATTTT
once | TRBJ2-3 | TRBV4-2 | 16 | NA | CASSQDLGLARDTQYF | TGTGCCAGCAGCCAAGATCTTGGGCTAGCAAGAGATACGCAGTATTTT
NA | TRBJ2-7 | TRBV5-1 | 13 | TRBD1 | CASSLAGQAEQYF | TGCGCCAGCAGCTTGGCCGGACAGGCCGAGCAGTACTTC
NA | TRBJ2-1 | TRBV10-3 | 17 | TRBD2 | CAISEPGLAGGYNEQFF | TGTGCCATCAGTGAGCCGGGACTAGCGGGGGGATACAATGAGCAGTTCTTC
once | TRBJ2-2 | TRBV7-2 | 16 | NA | CASSLVGLWDTGELFF | TGTGCCAGCAGCTTAGTCGGGCTGTGGGACACCGGGGAGCTGTTTTTT
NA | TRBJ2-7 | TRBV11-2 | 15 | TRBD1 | CASSSSGQTSYEQYF | TGTGCCAGCAGCTCGTCGGGACAGACCTCCTACGAGCAGTACTTC
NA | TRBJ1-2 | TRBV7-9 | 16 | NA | CASSTTGEGLNYGYTF | TGTGCCAGCAGCACCACGGGGGAGGGTTTGAACTATGGCTACACCTTC
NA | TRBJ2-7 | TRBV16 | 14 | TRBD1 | CASSQGTGGYEQYF | TGTGCCAGCAGCCAAGGGACAGGGGGCTACGAGCAGTACTTC
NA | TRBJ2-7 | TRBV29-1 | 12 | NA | CSVEGRAHEQYF | TGCAGCGTGGAGGGACGTGCCCACGAGCAGTACTTC
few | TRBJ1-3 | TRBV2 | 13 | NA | CASRAESGNTIYF | TGTGCCAGCAGGGCGGAATCTGGAAACACCATATATTTT
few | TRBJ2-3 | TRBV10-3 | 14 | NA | CAISDPRATDTQYF | TGTGCCATCAGTGACCCGCGGGCCACAGATACGCAGTATTTT
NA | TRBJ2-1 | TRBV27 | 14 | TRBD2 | CASSLRGGYNEQFF | TGTGCCAGCAGTTTACGGGGGGGGTACAATGAGCAGTTCTTC
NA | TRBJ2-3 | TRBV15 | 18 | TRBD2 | CATSPLRTSGGSTDTQYF | TGTGCCACCAGCCCCCTTAGGACTAGCGGAGGTAGCACAGATACGCAGTATTTT
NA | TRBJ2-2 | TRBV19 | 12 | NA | CASSNVAGELFF | TGTGCCAGTAGTAACGTAGCCGGGGAGCTGTTTTTT
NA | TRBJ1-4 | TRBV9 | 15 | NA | CASSVANAANEKLFF | TGTGCCAGCAGCGTAGCGAACGCCGCAAATGAAAAACTGTTTTTT
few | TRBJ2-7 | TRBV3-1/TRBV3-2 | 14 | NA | CASSQAGSGYEQYF | TGTGCCAGCAGCCAAGCGGGTAGCGGTTACGAGCAGTACTTC
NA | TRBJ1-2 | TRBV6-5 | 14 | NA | CATLEFAGFYGYTF | TGTGCCACCTTAGAGTTTGCCGGGTTCTATGGCTACACCTTC
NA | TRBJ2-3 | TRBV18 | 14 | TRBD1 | CASSPRGPTDTQYF | TGTGCCAGCTCACCGAGGGGGCCCACAGATACGCAGTATTTT
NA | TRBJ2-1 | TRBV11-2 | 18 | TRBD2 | CASSERPGLRGVGGEQFF | TGTGCCAGCAGCGAAAGACCCGGGTTGCGGGGGGTCGGGGGTGAGCAGTTCTTC
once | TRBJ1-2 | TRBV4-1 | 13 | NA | CASSQVGGGGYTF | TGCGCCAGCAGCCAAGTTGGGGGGGGAGGCTACACCTTC